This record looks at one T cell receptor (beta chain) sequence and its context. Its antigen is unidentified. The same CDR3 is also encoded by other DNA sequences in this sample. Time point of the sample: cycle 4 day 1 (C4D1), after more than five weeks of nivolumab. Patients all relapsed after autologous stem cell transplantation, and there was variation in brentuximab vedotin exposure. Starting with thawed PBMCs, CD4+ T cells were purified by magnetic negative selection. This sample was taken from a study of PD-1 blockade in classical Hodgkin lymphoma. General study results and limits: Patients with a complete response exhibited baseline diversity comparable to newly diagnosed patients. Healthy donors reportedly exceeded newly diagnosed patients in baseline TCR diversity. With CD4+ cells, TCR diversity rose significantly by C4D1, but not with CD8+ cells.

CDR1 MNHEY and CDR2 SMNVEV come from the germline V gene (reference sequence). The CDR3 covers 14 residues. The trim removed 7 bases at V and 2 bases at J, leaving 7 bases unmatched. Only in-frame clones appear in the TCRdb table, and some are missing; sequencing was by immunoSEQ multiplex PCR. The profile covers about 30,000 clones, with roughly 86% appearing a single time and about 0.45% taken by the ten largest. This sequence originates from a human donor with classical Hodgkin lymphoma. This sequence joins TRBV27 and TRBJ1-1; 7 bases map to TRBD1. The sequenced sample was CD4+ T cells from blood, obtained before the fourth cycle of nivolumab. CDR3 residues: CASNRQGPNTEAFF. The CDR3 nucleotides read TGTGCCAGCAACCGACAGGGACCAAACACTGAAGCTTTCTTT.